The 31 T cell receptor beta chains reported below all come from one sample, sequenced in a study of shared clonotypes between healthy human individuals. The table came from immunoSEQ multiplex PCR; TCRdb's copy has only in-frame clones and leaves some out. There are around 2,000,000 clones in the sample; around 95% occur only once, and 0.1% to 0.15% lies in the top ten. Sequenced: naive CD4+ T cells sorted from blood. Subset given: CD45RA+ positively selected. The source of these receptors is a man between 18 and 29 years old in good health.

The chain has TRBV10-3 and TRBJ2-2; 7 bases line up with TRBD2. J lost 4 bases, V lost 11 bases, and 13 bases had no gene match. The germline gives CDR1 ENHRY, CDR2 SYGVKD. The CDR3 extends over 15 amino acids. Written as DNA, the CDR3 is TGTGCCGCGTACACTGGACTAGTCCCCACCGGGGAGCTGTTTTTT. Protein sequence: CAAYTGLVPTGELFF.

V and J are TRBV9 and TRBJ2-3; 8 bases agree with TRBD2. V was pared by 0 bases and J by 2 bases, with 5 bases of the junction left unmatched. The CDR3 extends over 16 amino acids. Germline values: CDR1 SGDLS, CDR2 YYNGEE. The CDR3 region is CASSVATSGSTDTQYF. Written as DNA, the CDR3 is TGTGCCAGCAGCGTAGCTACTAGCGGCTCCACAGATACGCAGTATTTT. The whole variable domain, filled in from reference TRBV9 and TRBJ2-3, reads DSGVTQTPKHLITATGQRVTLRCSPRSGDLSVYWYQQSLDQGLQFLIQYYNGEERAKGNILERFSAQQFPDLHSELNLSSLELGDSALYFCASSVATSGSTDTQYFGPGTRLTVL.

Comment on this clone: Different DNA sequences within this sample yield the same CDR3. The rearrangement links TRBV19 to TRBJ2-2; a weak D match, TRBD1 (6 bases). The germline V and J ends were trimmed by 3 bases and 5 bases, with 7 bases remaining between them. There are 13 residues in the CDR3. CDR1 and CDR2 from the germline V gene are LNHDA and SQIVND (reference sequence). The CDR3 loop reads CASSIQGTGELFF. CDR3 DNA: TGTGCCAGTAGTATCCAGGGGACCGGGGAGCTGTTTTTT.

The chain is built from TRBV4-2 and TRBJ2-7; 8 bases align to TRBD2. The CDR3 length is 15 residues. J gave up 3 bases and V 0 bases, and 4 bases lay outside the gene matches. CDR1 and CDR2 from the germline V gene are LGHNA and YNFKEQ. The CDR3 DNA reads as TGTGCCAGCAGCCAAGATGCGGGGGGAGACTACGAGCAGTACTTC. Translated: CASSQDAGGDYEQYF.

V usage is TRBV30 and J usage is TRBJ1-4; TRBD1 matches 8 bases. This CDR3 comprises 15 residues. J gave up 4 bases and V 2 bases, and 6 bases lay outside the gene matches. Germline V gives CDR1 GTSNPN, CDR2 SVGIG (reference sequence). CDR3 loop: CAWSSKTGDNEKLFF. Written as DNA, the CDR3 is TGTGCCTGGAGTTCTAAGACAGGGGATAATGAAAAACTGTTTTTT.

V gene TRBV29-1 combines with J gene TRBJ2-2, with D tentatively TRBD2 (6 bases). The ends were cut back, 1 base at V and 5 bases at J, with 17 bases in the middle. CDR1 SQVTM and CDR2 ANQGSEA come from the germline V gene. CDR3 length: 16 residues. The CDR3 DNA follows: TGCAGCGTTGAAGCAGCAGGCGGGACGTGGACCGGGGAGCTGTTTTTT. Residues: CSVEAAGGTWTGELFF.

This rearrangement joins TRBV30 to TRBJ2-1; 9 bases are a match to TRBD2. The CDR3 extends over 13 amino acids. The V segment lost 0 bases and the J segment 9 bases; nucleotides outside the gene matches: 3. Germline loops: CDR1 GTSNPN, CDR2 SVGIG (reference sequence). This chain's CDR3 is CAWSVAGGFEQFF. CDR3 bases: TGTGCCTGGAGTGTTGCGGGAGGGTTTGAGCAGTTCTTC.

The rearrangement uses TRBV6-1 and TRBJ1-1, with D maybe TRBD1 (5 bases). The germline V gene has CDR1 MNHNS and CDR2 SASEGT. The CDR3 loop spans 15 amino acids. V lost 6 bases and J lost 8, with 22 bases in between. The DNA for the CDR3 is TGTGCCAGCAGCCCCTTTTCCGCAGGGAGAGGGGAAGCTTTCTTT. It is translated as CASSPFSAGRGEAFF.

CDR3 DNA: TGTGCCAGTAGTACCCGACAGGGGGCAAAGACTGAAGCTTTCTTT. Its translation: CASSTRQGAKTEAFF. This rearrangement joins TRBV19 to TRBJ1-1; TRBD1 matches at 10 bases. With V trimmed by 4 bases and J by 5 bases, 7 bases remained unmatched. CDR3 length equals 15 residues. CDR1 is LNHDA and CDR2 is SQIVND in the germline V gene (reference sequence).

The chain uses TRBV6-5 and TRBJ1-1; D possibly corresponds to TRBD1 (6 bases). This CDR3 comprises 13 residues. The V gene's germline CDR1 is MNHEY and CDR2 SVGAGI. The V end lost 3 bases, the J end lost 7 bases, and 12 bases lay between the germline ends. This CDR3 reads CASSYVSTGEAFF. The CDR3, as DNA: TGTGCCAGCAGTTATGTTTCGACAGGTGAAGCTTTCTTT.

In this sample, this clone turned up once. V usage is TRBV27 and J usage is TRBJ1-4; 8 nucleotides match TRBD1. This CDR3 comprises 14 residues. V was clipped by 6 bases and J by 5 bases; unmatched bases: 5. Germline V gene data show CDR1 as MNHEY and CDR2 as SMNVEV (reference sequence). CDR3 DNA sequence: TGTGCCAGCAGGTCGACAGGGGTAAATGAAAAACTGTTTTTT. As protein: CASRSTGVNEKLFF.

This chain connects TRBV7-8 to TRBJ1-1, with D uncertain. V was pared by 5 bases and J by 3 bases, with 10 bases between. Germline V gene sequence: CDR1 SGHVS, CDR2 FQNEAQ. There are 13 residues in the CDR3. DNA of the CDR3: TGTGCCAGCAGCACATTCCAGGACACTGAAGCTTTCTTT. Its protein product is CASSTFQDTEAFF.

The gene calls are TRBV27 and TRBJ1-1; possible D gene TRBD1, 5 bases. CDR3 length: 13 residues. V was pared by 10 bases and J by 0 bases, with 12 bases between. Germline V gene lookup returns CDR1 MNHEY and CDR2 SMNVEV (reference sequence). CDR3 protein: CATYRTMNTEAFF. The CDR3 DNA reads TGTGCCACCTACAGGACAATGAACACTGAAGCTTTCTTT.

The V and J genes are TRBV2 and TRBJ2-5, with 11 nucleotides matching TRBD2. CDR3 length: 15 amino acids. CDR1 SNHLY and CDR2 FYNNEI come from the germline V gene. V dropped 4 bases and J dropped 3; count of bases not matched to a gene: 4. The CDR3 DNA sequence: TGTGCCAGCAGTGCGCTAGCGGGGGGAAAAGAGACCCAGTACTTC. This codes for CASSALAGGKETQYF.

The V call is TRBV6-5, the J call TRBJ1-6, with TRBD1 identical over 8 bases. CDR1 and CDR2 from the germline V gene are MNHEY and SVGAGI. The ends lost 8 bases at V and 7 bases at J; junction bases unmatched: 7. This CDR3 is 14 amino acids long. DNA for the CDR3: TGTGCCAGCGCCAGACAGGGGACCAATTCACCCCTCCACTTT. It specifies CASARQGTNSPLHF.

J is TRBJ2-1 and V is TRBV30; weak D call: TRBD2 (6 bases). The V and J ends lost 8 bases and 4 bases respectively, with 18 bases between them. The CDR3 length is 14 residues. Germline lookup yields CDR1 GTSNPN and CDR2 SVGIG (reference sequence). The CDR3 reads CAHRGTPSYNEQFF. CDR3 nucleotide sequence: TGTGCCCATCGCGGGACTCCTTCGTACAATGAGCAGTTCTTC.

Note on this clone: Different DNA sequences within this sample yield the same CDR3. This sequence joins TRBV18 and TRBJ2-5, with D perhaps TRBD1 (5 bases). V was trimmed by 4 bases and J by 2 bases, leaving 8 bases between them. Germline assignment: CDR1 KGHSH and CDR2 LQKENI. CDR3 size: 13 residues. In DNA form, the CDR3 reads TGTGCCAGCTCACGCGACAGTCAAGAGACCCAGTACTTC. This translates into CASSRDSQETQYF.

The rearrangement links TRBV11-2 to TRBJ1-4; 7 positions match TRBD1. V shed 0 bases and J 4 bases; nucleotides not matched to a gene: 5. This CDR3 comprises 16 residues. CDR1 and CDR2 (germline): SGHAT, FQNNGV. In DNA form, the CDR3 reads TGTGCCAGCAGCTTAGATAGGACAGGCCGTAATGAAAAACTGTTTTTT. Translating gives CASSLDRTGRNEKLFF.

A note on this clone: Other DNA sequences of this sample code for an identical CDR3. This rearrangement joins TRBV7-2 to TRBJ2-5; 7 nucleotides align to TRBD2. With V trimmed by 1 base and J by 5 bases, 4 bases remained unmatched. The CDR3 totals 14 residues. CDR1 is SGHTA and CDR2 is FQGNSA in the germline V gene. The DNA for the CDR3 is TGTGCCAGCAGCTTAGGACTAGCTGGCGAGACCCAGTACTTC. Protein sequence: CASSLGLAGETQYF.

About this clone itself: At one boundary the junction diverges from the germline segment, which might be a read error. CDR3 bases: TGCAGTGCGGTGGGAGCAGAGACGCAGTATTTT. This translates into CSAVGAETQYF. This sequence joins TRBV20-1 and TRBJ2-3, with D tentatively TRBD2 (5 bases). This CDR3 contains 11 residues. The germline CDR1 and CDR2 sequences are DFQATT and SNEGSKA (reference sequence).

The genes are TRBV10-1 and TRBJ2-2, with TRBD2 as a possible D gene (6 bases). V was trimmed by 3 bases and J by 5 bases, leaving 13 bases between them. Germline CDR1 WNHNN, CDR2 SYGVQD (reference sequence). The CDR3 covers 15 residues. CDR3 coding DNA: TGCGCCAGCAGTGACGGCGGGATTGGTACCGGGGAGCTGTTTTTT. Translating gives CASSDGGIGTGELFF.

The genes are TRBV4-1 and TRBJ1-4; D is uncertain. Per germline, CDR1 MGHRA and CDR2 YSYEKL. V dropped 4 bases and J dropped 7 bases, with 16 bases sitting between them. The CDR3 length is 15 residues. The CDR3 sequence is CASSREHMAAEKLFF. The CDR3 nucleotides read TGCGCCAGCAGCCGGGAGCATATGGCAGCTGAAAAACTGTTTTTT.

This sequence joins TRBV6-6 and TRBJ1-6, with D unresolved. CDR3 length: 15 amino acids. Germline V CDR1 and CDR2: MNHNY, SVGAGI (reference sequence). V was cut by 6 bases and J by 0 bases, with 9 bases left in between. Here the CDR3 reads CASRTQSSYNSPLHF. CDR3 DNA: TGTGCCAGCAGAACACAAAGCTCCTATAATTCACCCCTCCACTTT.

This clone was observed once. Other DNA sequences in this specimen translate into the identical CDR3. J is TRBJ1-2 and V is TRBV5-1; 12 bases fit TRBD1. Germline CDR1 reads SGHRS; CDR2 reads YFSETQ. The CDR3 length is 16 residues. Trimming at V came to 4 bases and at J to 2 bases, leaving 6 bases not matched to a gene. The CDR3 DNA reads TGCGCCAGCAGCCCCCCCGGGACAGGGGGCAACTATGGCTACACCTTC. It specifies CASSPPGTGGNYGYTF.

The CDR3 region is CASSLEGLETQYF. DNA for the CDR3: TGTGCCAGCAGCTTAGAAGGTCTGGAGACCCAGTACTTC. The chain joins TRBV7-9 to TRBJ2-5; D ambiguous. The CDR3 has 13 residues. Trimming cost V 1 base and J 5 bases, with 8 bases left between them. From germline, CDR1 is SEHNR and CDR2 FQNEAQ (reference sequence).

The chain's CDR3 is CASSANRVGYGYTF. In DNA, the CDR3 is TGTGCCAGCAGCGCTAACAGGGTTGGCTATGGCTACACCTTC. This chain joins TRBV9 and TRBJ1-2, with D perhaps TRBD1 (6 bases). CDR1 is SGDLS and CDR2 is YYNGEE in the germline V gene. Trimming shortened V by 3 bases and J by 4 bases, and 13 bases separated the two germline ends. The CDR3 is 14 amino acids.

The rearrangement joins TRBV10-3 to TRBJ2-4; D unresolved. The CDR3 is 14 amino acids. With 8 bases removed from V and 2 bases from J, the gap between germline ends came to 13 bases. Germline V gene sequence: CDR1 ENHRY, CDR2 SYGVKD. DNA for the CDR3: TGTGCCATCGACGTAGGACCCCCCAAAAACATTCAGTACTTC. Protein: CAIDVGPPKNIQYF.

The chain couples TRBV6-5 to TRBJ2-5; TRBD1 might be the D (6 bases). Germline V CDR1 and CDR2: MNHEY, SVGAGI. The CDR3 length is 12 residues. V gave up 3 bases and J gave up 7 bases, with 9 bases separating them. CDR3 nucleotide sequence: TGTGCCAGCAGTTATGTAGGGGGGACCCAGTACTTC. Its translation: CASSYVGGTQYF.

The CDR3 coding sequence is TGTGCCAGTAGTGATCAAATCGGGACAGCAAGAAACACCATATATTTT. Its translation: CASSDQIGTARNTIYF. The V call is TRBV19, the J call TRBJ1-3, with TRBD1 identical over 7 bases. V was clipped by 5 bases and J by 5 bases; unmatched bases: 12. The CDR3 has 16 amino acids. The germline V gene encodes CDR1 LNHDA and CDR2 SQIVND (reference sequence).

This chain connects TRBV19 to TRBJ2-5; 7 bases line up with TRBD2. V was pared by 2 bases and J by 2 bases, with 26 bases of the junction left unmatched. This CDR3 has 22 residues. The germline CDR1 and CDR2 sequences are LNHDA and SQIVND (reference sequence). This chain's CDR3 is CASSIRRQIQTSREGYQETQYF. The CDR3 coding sequence is TGTGCCAGTAGTATAAGACGGCAGATTCAAACCTCCAGGGAGGGCTATCAAGAGACCCAGTACTTC.

V is TRBV7-9 and J is TRBJ2-7; a possible D gene is TRBD1 (6 bases). Deletions cut 2 bases from V and 5 bases from J, with 13 bases between. CDR1 SEHNR and CDR2 FQNEAQ come from the germline V gene (reference sequence). The CDR3 is made up of 14 amino acids. The CDR3 region is CASSLLQGVNEQYF. As DNA, the CDR3 is TGTGCCAGCAGCTTACTACAGGGTGTCAACGAGCAGTACTTC.